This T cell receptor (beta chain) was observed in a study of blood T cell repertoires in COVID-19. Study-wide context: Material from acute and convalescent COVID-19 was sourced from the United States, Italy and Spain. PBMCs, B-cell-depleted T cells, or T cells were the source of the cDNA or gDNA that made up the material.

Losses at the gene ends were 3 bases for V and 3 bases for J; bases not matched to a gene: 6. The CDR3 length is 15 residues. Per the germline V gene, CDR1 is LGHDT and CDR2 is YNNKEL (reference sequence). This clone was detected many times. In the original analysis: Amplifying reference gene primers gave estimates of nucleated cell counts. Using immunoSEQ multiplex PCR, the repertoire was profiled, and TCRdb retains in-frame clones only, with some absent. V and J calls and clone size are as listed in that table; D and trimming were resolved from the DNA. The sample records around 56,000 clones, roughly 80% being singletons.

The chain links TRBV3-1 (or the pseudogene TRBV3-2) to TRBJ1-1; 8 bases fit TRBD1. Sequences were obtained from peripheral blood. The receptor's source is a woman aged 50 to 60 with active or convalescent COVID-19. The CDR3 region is CASSQTTGGDTEAFF. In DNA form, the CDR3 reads TGTGCCAGCAGCCAGACAACAGGGGGGGACACTGAAGCTTTCTTT.